This T cell receptor (beta chain) was sequenced in a study of blood T cells in healthy people across ages. Total RNA amounts of at least 6 micrograms were extracted per sample. Using a J-beta primer mix together with a sample-barcoded 5' primer, a second PCR was run for about 7 to 12 cycles. Via MiXCR, TCRdb re-called the 5' RACE reads, giving one row per CDR3 protein. The sample records 1.4 million to 1.5 million distinct CDR3 sequences, around two fifths being singletons. With respect to this clonotype: Its antigen is not known.

Notes on the study in general: The CMV status of each donor remained undetermined, and this could have confounded shifts in expanded clonotypes. Naive CD4+ cell counts and diversity both ran higher in long-lived than in aged donors.

Input material: blood. This clonotype was obtained from a woman under 30 in good health.

For the CDR3, the DNA is TGCGCCAGCAGCCAAGGAACATTCCCTAGCGGGTTATACAATGAGCAGTACTTC. Residues: CASSQGTFPSGLYNEQYF. J is TRBJ2-7 and V is TRBV4-1; 8 nucleotides match TRBD2. The germline V gene encodes CDR1 MGHRA and CDR2 YSYEKL. This CDR3 is built from 18 residues. V lost 1 base and J lost 7; bases outside the gene matches: 18.